This T cell receptor (beta chain) is from a study of T cell responses to AZD1222 COVID-19 vaccine. Findings of the study overall: CD4 TCRs covered the whole spike, strongest at regions 160-218 and 743-854. Unmutated variant regions are reportedly targeted by nearly half of spike-specific TCRs.

Only in-frame clones appear in the TCRdb table, and some are missing; sequencing was by immunoSEQ multiplex PCR. The sample includes some 170,000 clones, 90% to 95% seen only once; the top ten take 2% to 3%. As to this clone: The antigen is unknown.

V dropped 0 bases and J dropped 10 bases, with 12 bases sitting between them. CDR1 and CDR2 (germline): SGHNT, YYREEE (reference sequence). The CDR3 runs 13 residues. The TCR sequence derives from an adult in good health. The sequencing used peripheral blood, collected on day 0 of AZD1222 vaccination. The chain carries TRBV5-4 and TRBJ2-3; no firm D call. The CDR3 coding sequence is TGTGCCAGCAGCTTGGATCCGACCGGTGCGCAGTATTTT. Protein sequence: CASSLDPTGAQYF.